A single sample gave rise to the 32 T cell receptor beta chains below, sequenced in a study of shared clonotypes between healthy human individuals. Measured with immunoSEQ multiplex PCR; TCRdb has only the in-frame clones, and not every one. Counted here are millions of clones, just over 90% occurring once; the ten biggest clones make up around 0.14%. The specimen sequenced was naive CD4+ T cells sorted from blood. Subset specified: CD45RA+ positively selected. These receptors were obtained from a man aged 18 to 30 in good health.

The rearrangement joins TRBV7-2 to TRBJ2-1, with 10 bases that match TRBD2. This CDR3 region has 16 residues. Losses at the gene ends were 4 bases for V and 4 bases for J; bases not matched to a gene: 7. Germline-derived CDR1 and CDR2 are SGHTA and FQGNSA. CDR3 DNA sequence: TGTGCCAGCAGCTCTAGCGGACTAGCGGAGTACAATGAGCAGTTCTTC. This encodes CASSSSGLAEYNEQFF.

V usage is TRBV10-3 and J usage is TRBJ2-7; TRBD1 might be the D (7 bases). Trimming cost V 7 bases and J 0 bases, with 16 bases left between them. The CDR3 covers 15 residues. Per germline, CDR1 ENHRY and CDR2 SYGVKD. DNA for the CDR3: TGTGCCATCATGGGGTTGCGGGACAGCTCCTACGAGCAGTACTTC. The encoded protein is CAIMGLRDSSYEQYF.

On this clone itself: Distinct nucleotide sequences in the sample also encode this CDR3. The rearrangement joins TRBV7-6 to TRBJ2-5, with TRBD2 matching 11 bases. V was clipped by 5 bases and J by 4 bases; unmatched bases: 3. The CDR3 covers 14 residues. Per the germline V gene, CDR1 is SGHVS and CDR2 is FNYEAQ. The CDR3 nucleotides are TGTGCCAGCAGCCTACTAGCGGGGGTAGAGACCCAGTACTTC. This translates into CASSLLAGVETQYF.

The chain uses TRBV7-2 and TRBJ2-7; D unresolved. Trimming shortened V by 5 bases and J by 0 bases, and 11 bases separated the two germline ends. Per germline, CDR1 SGHTA and CDR2 FQGNSA. This CDR3 spans 14 amino acids. CDR3 protein: CASSLPNDSYEQYF. CDR3 DNA: TGTGCCAGCAGCCTCCCCAACGACTCCTACGAGCAGTACTTC.

The chain recombines TRBV7-2 with TRBJ2-7, with 12 bases lining up with TRBD2. Germline CDR1 and CDR2: SGHTA and FQGNSA. V lost 1 base and J lost 4; bases outside the gene matches: 8. The CDR3 loop spans 17 amino acids. DNA of the CDR3: TGTGCCAGCAGCTTAGTTCGGGGACTAGCGGGCTCTTACGAGCAGTACTTC. Translation gives CASSLVRGLAGSYEQYF.

V gene TRBV30 combines with J gene TRBJ1-5, with TRBD1 identical over 11 bases. V shed 1 base and J 6 bases; nucleotides not matched to a gene: 5. CDR1 is GTSNPN, CDR2 SVGIG, per germline (reference sequence). This CDR3 contains 15 residues. This CDR3 reads CAWSADRGRGQPQHF. CDR3 bases: TGTGCCTGGAGTGCGGACAGGGGGCGTGGTCAGCCCCAGCATTTT.

This chain links TRBV5-1 with TRBJ2-3, with D perhaps TRBD2 (6 bases). The length of the CDR3 is 12 residues. Germline V gene sequence: CDR1 SGHRS, CDR2 YFSETQ. Trimming stripped 4 bases from V and 5 bases from J, with 8 bases between. The CDR3 coding sequence is TGCGCCAGCAGCAAGGAGGGAGATACGCAGTATTTT. Residues: CASSKEGDTQYF.

A word on this clone: This sample also contains other DNA sequences that code for the same CDR3. J is TRBJ2-1 and V is TRBV5-4; 9 bases are shared with TRBD1. Germline CDR1 and CDR2: SGHNT and YYREEE (reference sequence). This CDR3 spans 15 amino acids. The V segment lost 4 bases and the J segment 4 bases; nucleotides outside the gene matches: 6. CDR3 sequence: CASSQDRGTYNEQFF. In DNA, the CDR3 is TGTGCCAGCAGCCAGGACAGGGGAACTTACAATGAGCAGTTCTTC.

This clone has just one count. The CDR3 sequence is CASGPGRSYNEQFF. CDR3 nucleotides: TGCGCCAGCGGGCCGGGGCGCTCCTACAATGAGCAGTTCTTC. The chain links TRBV5-1 to TRBJ2-1, with D possibly called TRBD1 or TRBD2 (5 bases each). The CDR3 is 14 amino acids. With 7 bases removed from V and 0 bases from J, the gap between germline ends came to 11 bases. The germline V gene encodes CDR1 SGHRS and CDR2 YFSETQ.

The chain uses TRBV11-3 and TRBJ2-2, with 7 bases matching TRBD2. With 1 base clipped from V and 5 bases from J, the junction kept 1 base outside the gene matches. The V gene's germline CDR1 is SGHNT and CDR2 YENEEA. This CDR3 has 14 residues. CDR3 in amino acids: CASSLGRGTGELFF. CDR3 DNA: TGTGCCAGCAGCTTAGGGCGGGGGACCGGGGAGCTGTTTTTT. Full variable domain (remainder filled in from reference TRBV11-3 and TRBJ2-2): EAGVVQSPRYKIIEKKQPVAFWCNPISGHNTLYWYLQNLGQGPELLIRYENEEAVDDSQLPKDRFSAERLKGVDSTLKIQPAELGDSAVYLCASSLGRGTGELFFGEGSRLTVL.

The V call is TRBV29-1, the J call TRBJ1-1; D not resolved. The V and J ends lost 5 bases and 1 base respectively, with 14 bases between them. Germline V lookup: CDR1 SQVTM, CDR2 ANQGSEA. The CDR3 sequence is 14 residues long. The CDR3 loop is CSVTAVNRNTEAFF. The CDR3 DNA reads as TGCAGCGTTACGGCGGTGAATCGGAACACTGAAGCTTTCTTT.

Regarding this clone: The same CDR3 arises from other DNA sequences in this sample as well. The V call is TRBV13, the J call TRBJ2-5, with unresolved D. V shed 0 bases and J shed 1 base, with 6 bases lying between them. Germline CDR1 reads PRHDT; CDR2 reads FYEKMQ (reference sequence). This CDR3 is 14 amino acids long. Here the CDR3 DNA reads TGTGCCAGCAGCTTAGGGGCGGCCCAAGAGACCCAGTACTTC. Amino acid sequence: CASSLGAAQETQYF.

The genes are TRBV6-1 and TRBJ2-5, with 10 bases lining up with TRBD2. The ends lost 1 base at V and 3 bases at J; junction bases unmatched: 8. CDR1 and CDR2 (germline): MNHNS, SASEGT. The CDR3 loop spans 17 amino acids. The CDR3 sequence: CASSEVKAGGSKETQYF. The CDR3 DNA sequence: TGTGCCAGCAGTGAAGTCAAAGCGGGGGGGTCTAAAGAGACCCAGTACTTC.

This chain connects TRBV10-3 to TRBJ1-5; no firm D call. This CDR3 region has 13 residues. Per the germline V gene, CDR1 is ENHRY and CDR2 is SYGVKD. V lost 4 bases and J 7 bases, leaving 11 bases between the germline ends. CDR3 DNA sequence: TGTGCCATCAGTGTTGAGGTCGAGCAGCCCCAGCATTTT. Its translation: CAISVEVEQPQHF.

The chain carries TRBV6-6 and TRBJ1-4; D gene ambiguous. Germline values: CDR1 MNHNY, CDR2 SVGAGI (reference sequence). Between the trimmed V and J ends, which lost 4 bases and 8 bases, there was a span of 14 bases. The CDR3 covers 14 residues. CDR3 coding DNA: TGTGCCAGCAGTTCAGCTCTGGAGGGAGAAAAACTGTTTTTT. Its protein is CASSSALEGEKLFF.

This clone was seen only once. The rearrangement uses TRBV15 and TRBJ2-1, with a weak D call TRBD2 (5 bases). The length of the CDR3 is 15 residues. Trimming left V 4 bases short and J 4 bases short, with 14 bases between. Germline V gene data show CDR1 as LNHNV and CDR2 as YYDKDF (reference sequence). CDR3 sequence reads: CATSTGLKGYNEQFF. DNA for the CDR3: TGTGCCACCAGCACCGGACTGAAAGGTTACAATGAGCAGTTCTTC.

This chain connects TRBV7-2 to TRBJ1-6; tentatively, D is TRBD1 (5 bases). CDR3 length equals 16 residues. V shed 6 bases and J shed 7 bases, with 19 bases lying between them. Per the germline V gene, CDR1 is SGHTA and CDR2 is FQGNSA. The CDR3 sequence: CASRGGGGVINSPLHF. CDR3 bases: TGTGCCAGCAGGGGCGGTGGGGGGGTGATAAATTCACCCCTCCACTTT.

The V call is TRBV9, the J call TRBJ2-5; D is unclear. The germline V and J ends were trimmed by 0 bases and 1 base, with 16 bases remaining between them. CDR1 and CDR2 from the germline V gene are SGDLS and YYNGEE. This CDR3 region has 17 residues. CDR3 residues: CASSVGAMDGFQETQYF. The CDR3 DNA reads TGTGCCAGCAGCGTAGGAGCGATGGACGGGTTCCAAGAGACCCAGTACTTC.

Points on this clone: This sample includes further DNA sequences coding for the same CDR3. The chain uses TRBV10-3 and TRBJ2-2, with no clear D. CDR1 and CDR2 (germline): ENHRY, SYGVKD. This CDR3 is 12 amino acids long. Trimming pared 0 bases from V and 7 bases from J, leaving 3 bases between. The CDR3 is CAISESIGELFF. CDR3 coding DNA: TGTGCCATCAGTGAGTCGATCGGGGAGCTGTTTTTT.

This clone was observed once. V usage is TRBV4-3 and J usage is TRBJ2-7, with D possibly matching TRBD1 (6 bases). The V and J ends lost 6 bases and 0 bases respectively, with 12 bases between them. In germline, CDR1 is LGHNA, CDR2 YSLEER. This CDR3 is built from 14 residues. The CDR3 spells CASSRTVSSYEQYF. CDR3 DNA: TGCGCCAGCAGTAGGACAGTTAGCTCCTACGAGCAGTACTTC.

The CDR3 loop reads CASSLDLGRDEQYF. The CDR3 bases are TGTGCCAGCAGCTTGGATTTGGGAAGGGACGAGCAGTACTTC. The gene calls are TRBV7-2 and TRBJ2-7, with unresolved D. This CDR3 is built from 14 residues. CDR1 is SGHTA, CDR2 FQGNSA, per germline. V shed 3 bases and J shed 5 bases, with 14 bases lying between them.

This sequence joins TRBV10-3 and TRBJ2-5, with no clear D. CDR1 is ENHRY, CDR2 SYGVKD, per germline. V lost 0 bases and J 6 bases, leaving 11 bases between the germline ends. The CDR3 is made up of 14 amino acids. CDR3: CAISESNQVKTQYF. The DNA of the CDR3 is TGTGCCATCAGTGAGTCGAACCAGGTGAAGACCCAGTACTTC.

The V and J genes are TRBV7-8 and TRBJ1-1, with a weak D call TRBD1 (6 bases). From germline, CDR1 is SGHVS and CDR2 FQNEAQ. CDR3 length: 13 amino acids. Trimming pared 2 bases from V and 6 bases from J, leaving 10 bases between. CDR3 coding DNA: TGTGCCAGCAGCTTACAGGGGTGGGCTGAAGCTTTCTTT. Translation gives CASSLQGWAEAFF. The entire variable domain, with the rest obtained from reference TRBV7-8 and TRBJ1-1, is as follows: GAGVSQSPRYKVAKRGQDVALRCDPISGHVSLFWYQQALGQGPEFLTYFQNEAQLDKSGLPSDRFFAERPEGSVSTLKIQRTQQEDSAVYLCASSLQGWAEAFFGQGTRLTVV.

V usage is TRBV6-5 and J usage is TRBJ2-7; maybe TRBD2 (6 bases). V was cut by 6 bases and J by 7 bases, with 13 bases left in between. The CDR3 sequence is 12 residues long. Per the germline V gene, CDR1 is MNHEY and CDR2 is SVGAGI. The CDR3 coding sequence is TGTGCCAGCAGGCGGGACCCGGGGGAGCAGTACTTC. Amino acid sequence: CASRRDPGEQYF.

The V call is TRBV27, the J call TRBJ2-7; D is unclear. V lost 5 bases to trimming and J lost 3 bases, with 17 bases between them. This CDR3 spans 15 amino acids. Germline-derived CDR1 and CDR2 are MNHEY and SMNVEV (reference sequence). The CDR3 nucleotides are TGTGCCAGCAGTAGCACCCCTATTGGTTTCTACGAGCAGTACTTC. It specifies CASSSTPIGFYEQYF.

The chain carries TRBV14 and TRBJ2-7, with TRBD1 matching over 7 bases. Trimming at V came to 0 bases and at J to 3 bases, leaving 11 bases not matched to a gene. The length of the CDR3 is 17 residues. Germline lookup yields CDR1 SGHDN and CDR2 FVKESK. The CDR3 spells CASSQDWDRGGGYEQYF. The CDR3 nucleotides read TGTGCCAGCAGCCAAGATTGGGATCGAGGGGGCGGCTACGAGCAGTACTTC.

The J gene is TRBJ2-4, the V gene TRBV6-4; the match to TRBD1 covers 7 bases. Losses at the gene ends were 6 bases for V and 4 bases for J; bases not matched to a gene: 15. This CDR3 is 17 amino acids long. CDR1 is MRHNA and CDR2 is SNTAGT in the germline V gene. The CDR3 region is CASSPKGQSLGKNIQYF. The CDR3 DNA reads as TGTGCCAGCAGCCCAAAGGGACAGTCTCTTGGGAAAAACATTCAGTACTTC.

The V call is TRBV25-1, the J call TRBJ1-4; TRBD1 aligns across 7 bases. Germline lookup yields CDR1 MGHDK and CDR2 SYGVNS. The CDR3 is 14 amino acids. Trimming cost V 4 bases and J 6 bases; bases outside gene matches: 5. In DNA, the CDR3 is TGTGCCAGCAGTGTCCCAGGGGGTGATGAAAAACTGTTTTTT. Amino acid sequence: CASSVPGGDEKLFF. Combining the CDR3 with reference TRBV25-1 and TRBJ1-4 gives the whole variable domain EADIYQTPRYLVIGTGKKITLECSQTMGHDKMYWYQQDPGMELHLIHYSYGVNSTEKGDLSSESTVSRIRTEHFPLTLESARPSHTSQYLCASSVPGGDEKLFFGSGTQLSVL.

A remark on this clone: This sample also contains other DNA sequences that code for the same CDR3. The CDR3 DNA reads as TGTGCCAGCAGTTTATCGGGGGTCGGCTACACCTTC. It yields the protein CASSLSGVGYTF. The chain combines TRBV28 with TRBJ1-2, with D maybe TRBD1 (5 bases). Trimming pared 1 base from V and 8 bases from J, leaving 8 bases between. There are 12 residues in the CDR3. The germline V gene has CDR1 MDHEN and CDR2 SYDVKM.

The chain is built from TRBV2 and TRBJ2-1, with TRBD1 as a possible D gene (7 bases). The CDR3 extends over 15 amino acids. V was pared by 6 bases and J by 6 bases, with 18 bases between. The germline V gene encodes CDR1 SNHLY and CDR2 FYNNEI. CDR3 region: CASSQEGQGGNEQFF. The DNA for the CDR3 is TGTGCCAGCAGCCAAGAGGGGCAGGGGGGCAATGAGCAGTTCTTC.

This clone was observed once. The gene calls are TRBV5-6 and TRBJ2-5; 9 bases align to TRBD2. The trim removed 1 base at V and 2 bases at J, leaving 6 bases unmatched. This CDR3 contains 16 residues. The germline V gene encodes CDR1 SGHDT and CDR2 YYEEEE. CDR3 protein: CASSLYSGGTQETQYF. The CDR3 DNA sequence: TGTGCCAGCAGCTTGTATAGCGGGGGAACTCAAGAGACCCAGTACTTC.

CDR3 protein: CAWSLAVNTGELFF. The CDR3 nucleotides are TGTGCCTGGAGTCTAGCGGTGAACACCGGGGAGCTGTTTTTT. J is TRBJ2-2 and V is TRBV30; 7 nucleotides line up with TRBD2. Germline loops: CDR1 GTSNPN, CDR2 SVGIG (reference sequence). CDR3 size: 14 residues. Trimming removed 2 bases from V and 1 base from J; junction bases left unmatched: 1.